Sequencing of this T cell receptor beta chain was carried out in a study of neoadjuvant anti-PD-1 for oral cavity cancer. Study background: Nivolumab at 3 mg/kg was mostly given biweekly, three to four doses, pre-surgery.

TCRdb's copy holds only in-frame clones and misses some; the assay was immunoSEQ multiplex PCR. The sample gives 14,000 or so clones, 60% to 80% of which show up once; 2.4% is in the top ten. V lost 2 bases to trimming and J lost 7 bases, with 18 bases between them. The CDR3 is 17 residues long. Germline CDR1 and CDR2: MNHEY and SMNVEV (reference sequence). Stage II-IVA oral cavity squamous cell carcinoma was new and untreated by systemic or radiation therapy. This TCR was recovered from a person between 40 and 80 years old with oral cavity squamous cell carcinoma. The material sequenced was PBMCs, taken before nivolumab (anti-PD-1) treatment. The J gene is TRBJ1-6, the V gene TRBV27, with D possibly TRBD1 on 5 matching bases. CDR3 bases: TGTGCCAGCAGTTTAGAGGTCAGGGCAGGGCAAAATTCACCCCTCCACTTT. It yields the protein CASSLEVRAGQNSPLHF.